Below, 15 T cell receptor beta chains from the same sample are listed, as sequenced in a study of shared clonotypes between healthy human individuals. TCRdb's table, derived via immunoSEQ multiplex PCR, lists solely in-frame clones and lacks some. This table holds roughly 400,000 clones, roughly 96% found once. Sequencing was done on a sample of memory CD8+ T cells sorted from blood. Specified subset: CD45RO+ cells pooled with CCR7-negative TemRA cells. Source of these receptors: a young man in good health.

V gene TRBV4-2 combines with J gene TRBJ2-2; 8 bases agree with TRBD2. The V and J ends lost 4 bases and 4 bases, in that order; junction bases with no gene match: 8. The CDR3 runs 16 residues. Germline CDR1 LGHNA, CDR2 YNFKEQ. CDR3 amino acids: CASSPGNGRATGELFF. The CDR3 DNA reads TGTGCCAGCAGCCCAGGAAACGGGAGGGCCACCGGGGAGCTGTTTTTT.

The chain has TRBV19 and TRBJ1-4; possible D gene TRBD1, 5 bases. CDR1 and CDR2 (germline): LNHDA, SQIVND (reference sequence). V lost 4 bases, J lost 6 bases, and 12 bases lay in between. The length of the CDR3 is 14 residues. DNA of the CDR3: TGTGCCAGTAGTAGGAGGAAGGGGCATGAAAAACTGTTTTTT. Translation: CASSRRKGHEKLFF.

The chain combines TRBV28 with TRBJ1-2; TRBD1 agrees at 11 bases. The J segment lost 4 bases and the V segment lost 2 bases, leaving 0 bases of the junction unmatched. Germline loops: CDR1 MDHEN, CDR2 SYDVKM. This CDR3 contains 14 residues. As DNA, the CDR3 is TGTGCCAGCAGTTTAGGGACAGGGGGCTATGGCTACACCTTC. The encoded protein is CASSLGTGGYGYTF.

The chain employs TRBV6-1 and TRBJ2-5; 9 bases line up with TRBD2. V dropped 7 bases and J dropped 2; count of bases not matched to a gene: 5. The germline V gene has CDR1 MNHNS and CDR2 SASEGT. CDR3 length: 14 residues. The CDR3: CASKSGRLQETQYF. The CDR3 DNA reads TGTGCCAGCAAAAGCGGGAGGCTTCAAGAGACCCAGTACTTC.

The chain recombines TRBV6-5 with TRBJ2-4, with a tentative D call TRBD1 (6 bases). The V end was cut by 6 bases, the J end by 4 bases, with 16 bases between. This CDR3 has 15 amino acids. Germline V gives CDR1 MNHEY, CDR2 SVGAGI. The CDR3 reads CASRYRAGVKNIQYF. In DNA, the CDR3 is TGTGCCAGCAGGTACCGCGCAGGGGTGAAAAACATTCAGTACTTC.

This chain joins TRBV6-6 and TRBJ1-3; 10 nucleotides agree with TRBD1. The V gene end was trimmed by 5 bases and the J gene end by 4 bases; junction bases not matched to a gene: 5. The CDR3 is made up of 15 amino acids. The V gene's germline CDR1 is MNHNY and CDR2 SVGAGI (reference sequence). CDR3 bases: TGTGCCAGCAGTCAGGGGACAGGGGCCGGAAACACCATATATTTT. The encoded protein is CASSQGTGAGNTIYF.

The gene calls are TRBV19 and TRBJ2-1, with D perhaps matching TRBD1 or TRBD2 (5 bases each). Germline CDR1 is LNHDA and CDR2 is SQIVND (reference sequence). Trimming cost V 3 bases and J 0 bases, with 12 bases left between them. This CDR3 has 16 residues. The DNA for the CDR3 is TGTGCCAGTAGTATTGGGGGAGCTAACTCCTACAATGAGCAGTTCTTC. Translating gives CASSIGGANSYNEQFF.

V and J are TRBV2 and TRBJ1-5, with D possibly TRBD1 on 5 matching bases. CDR3 length: 13 amino acids. Per the germline V gene, CDR1 is SNHLY and CDR2 is FYNNEI. Trimming cost V 8 bases and J 9 bases, with 17 bases left between them. The CDR3 reads CASAKGFASPQHF. CDR3 DNA: TGTGCCAGCGCAAAGGGGTTCGCTTCGCCCCAGCATTTT.

Note on this clone: Other nucleotide sequences from this sample produce the same CDR3. The rearrangement links TRBV18 to TRBJ2-7; D call uncertain. Trimming left V 4 bases short and J 4 bases short, with 5 bases between. The CDR3 spans 11 residues. Germline V gene lookup returns CDR1 KGHSH and CDR2 LQKENI. As DNA, the CDR3 is TGTGCCAGCTCACGAGATTACGAGCAGTACTTC. Protein: CASSRDYEQYF.

The chain combines TRBV2 with TRBJ2-3; TRBD1 is a possible D gene (5 bases). This CDR3 is built from 14 residues. Germline CDR1 SNHLY, CDR2 FYNNEI. Between the trimmed V and J ends, which lost 4 bases and 0 bases, there was a span of 8 bases. CDR3 in amino acids: CASSATDSTDTQYF. The DNA for the CDR3 is TGTGCCAGCAGTGCGACAGATAGCACAGATACGCAGTATTTT.

The chain joins TRBV2 to TRBJ2-7; D not resolved. The germline V gene has CDR1 SNHLY and CDR2 FYNNEI. Trimming left V 2 bases short and J 2 bases short, with 7 bases between. The CDR3 contains 13 residues. The CDR3 DNA sequence: TGTGCCAGCAGTGAACCAGGACCCTACGAGCAGTACTTC. It specifies CASSEPGPYEQYF.

This chain joins TRBV5-5 and TRBJ2-3, with a tentative D call TRBD1 (5 bases). The V and J ends lost 4 bases and 2 bases respectively, with 11 bases between them. Germline CDR1 SGHKS, CDR2 YYEKEE (reference sequence). The CDR3 spans 14 residues. In DNA, the CDR3 is TGTGCCAGCAGCCCCGGACAAGCCACAGATACGCAGTATTTT. As protein: CASSPGQATDTQYF.

CDR3 sequence: CASSLVKTYLETQYF. CDR3 coding DNA: TGTGCCAGCAGCTTAGTGAAGACGTACTTAGAGACCCAGTACTTC. The chain joins TRBV7-6 to TRBJ2-5; no clear D. Trimming took off 1 base at V and 4 bases at J, with 13 bases between the two ends. The V gene's germline CDR1 is SGHVS and CDR2 FNYEAQ. The CDR3 has 15 amino acids.

The J gene is TRBJ1-1, the V gene TRBV7-9; D is perhaps TRBD1 (5 bases). Germline V gene lookup returns CDR1 SEHNR and CDR2 FQNEAQ (reference sequence). Trimming stripped 5 bases from V and 2 bases from J, with 15 bases between. CDR3 length: 15 residues. The CDR3 DNA follows: TGTGCCAGCAGCCCCGGGGGGTGGGGCAACACTGAAGCTTTCTTT. Amino acids: CASSPGGWGNTEAFF.

The rearrangement links TRBV6-6 to TRBJ1-4; the D gene is possibly TRBD1 (5 bases). Trimming pared 3 bases from V and 7 bases from J, leaving 9 bases between. CDR3 size: 13 residues. Germline CDR1 and CDR2: MNHNY and SVGAGI (reference sequence). CDR3 in amino acids: CASSYGAGEKLFF. The CDR3 nucleotides are TGTGCCAGCAGTTATGGGGCGGGTGAAAAACTGTTTTTT.